This T cell receptor beta chain stems from a study of T cell responses to AZD1222 COVID-19 vaccine (dated by TCRdb to about 2021). Looking at the study overall: TCR sequencing covered roughly 230 trial participants: 200 to 210 given two doses of AZD1222 and 26 given two doses of MenACWY control vaccine. Trial participants were enrolled by age into subgroups of 18-55, 56-69 and 70-plus years, and approximately 150, 30 and 60 TCR-sequenced participants, respectively, were included in these subgroups. Points the paper makes about the study in general: Reportedly, close to half of the unique spike-specific TCRs recognized epitopes lying outside the regions that are mutated in the B.1.351 and B.1.1.7 variants. Only five or six AZD1222 recipients were SARS-CoV-2 seropositive at baseline, limiting conclusions about previously exposed vaccinees. Because no day 14 peak-response samples were available, repertoires were characterized only after the peak T cell response. CD4 TCRs associated with the vaccine covered the entire spike protein, and the dominant responses were in regions 160-218 and 743-854. In the small 56-69-year group, the increase in depth fell short of significance, most likely because of low power. After two AZD1222 doses, both the breadth and the depth of spike-specific TCRs were significantly higher than at day 0 and than in MenACWY recipients. Most participants were white British and females outnumbered males, and the authors suggested that clonal diversity may have been underestimated.

A note on this clone: The antigen it recognizes is unknown. The sample holds no much larger clone one base away, and base qualities are not on file.

Taken with the paper, the label for time point translates to: about 28 days (+/-7) after the second vaccine dose. Because spike-specific TCR depth and breadth did not differ between the two schedules, AZD1222 recipients who got a second dose at roughly 4 weeks were pooled with those who got a second dose at roughly 12 weeks. Samples from vaccinated people were obtained from the UK trials COV001 and COV002, which included a single-blind randomized controlled phase 2/3 trial of AZD1222 (ChAdOx1 nCoV-19) in healthy adults. Trial participant PBMC samples were collected at day 0 and day 28 after the second dose for TCRbeta chain sequencing. According to the germline V gene, CDR1 reads SGHAT and CDR2 reads FQNNGV. Counted from cysteine to phenylalanine, this CDR3 has 14 amino acids. The sequence is cut down to CDR3 DNA, 42 bases in frame from base 1. A distance of 12 bases separates the germline ends of V and J, which lose 2 bases and 5 bases respectively.

The CDR3 regions of human TCRbeta chains were analyzed by immunosequencing. As for the original processing: Repertoire TCRs were matched against a reference library of SARS-CoV-2-specific TCRs generated with the MIRA antigen-specificity platform. Breadth meant the fraction of unique TCRs that were SARS-CoV-2-associated, whereas depth meant the fraction of total T cells that were SARS-CoV-2-associated. Using the MIRA data, every spike-specific TCR was mapped to the spike region that the TCR reacted to and assigned to either a CD4 or a CD8 class. Log10-transformed breadth and depth values were compared by one-way ANOVA with Sidak's multiple comparisons tests. Drawn from immuneACCESS, this table holds only the in-frame rearrangements with V and J called that TCRdb kept. Clones are partly lost; checked studies trace under half to an unresolved V gene and leave the rest unexplained. V and J calls and clone size are given by that table; D and trimming were obtained from the DNA. In this sample the table shows about 67,000 clones, roughly 85% of which occur a single time. The ten largest clones add up to about 6.5% of the sample.

The clonotype was recovered from an adult who received the AZD1222 COVID-19 vaccine. Material: peripheral blood, obtained 28 days after the second AZD1222 dose. The rearranged segments are TRBV11-2 and TRBJ1-1; too little of a D gene remains to name it. CDR3 protein: CASSLYMVSTEAFF. The DNA sequence is given as TGTGCCAGCAGCTTATACATGGTGTCGACTGAAGCTTTCTTT.